This T cell receptor (beta chain) appears in the sequencing data of a study of CD4 T cells in relation to SARS-CoV-2 and coronaviruses. CD4+ T cells from unexposed donors were obtained before the COVID-19 pandemic (2011-2018). The cells were cultured for 9 to 11 days before CD4+ T cells were isolated. As to this clone: Its specificity is not known.

Germline trimming cut 0 bases from V and 9 bases from J; bases unmatched to any gene: 10. Germline V gives CDR1 SGDLS, CDR2 YYNGEE. CDR3 length: 16 residues. Sequenced by immunoSEQ multiplex PCR; TCRdb stores in-frame clones only, minus some. The sample contains under 30,000 clones, less than 80% of which appear only once. The receptor's source is a human donor in good health. Sequencing was performed on CD4+ T cells from PBMCs, cultured in vitro. V and J are TRBV9 and TRBJ2-1, with 9 bases identical to TRBD2. The DNA of the CDR3 is TGTGCCAGCAGCGTAGATATCAGCGGGGGGTGGGGTGAGCAGTTCTTC. Translating gives CASSVDISGGWGEQFF.